These 9 T cell receptor beta chains share one sample of origin, sequenced in a study of PD-1 blockade in classical Hodgkin lymphoma (dated by TCRdb to between 2020 and 2021). The sample's time point label is to be understood as: cycle 1 day 1 (C1D1), immediately before nivolumab initiation. Relapse after autologous stem cell transplantation had occurred in all trial patients, and cohorts A, B and C were distinguished by prior brentuximab vedotin exposure. Libraries were prepared through the immunoSEQ multiplex PCR assay. This is the immuneACCESS table as TCRdb keeps it, with only in-frame sequences that have V and J called. A part of the clones is gone; compared with another copy, unresolved V genes explain less than half, and the rest is unexplained. A total of around 41,000 clones appear in this sample, approximately 80% of them only once. Approximately 10% of the sample is in the top ten clones.

The specimen was peripheral blood mononuclear cells (PBMCs), collected at baseline. These receptors came from a human donor with classical Hodgkin lymphoma.

V and J are TRBV29-1 and TRBJ1-2; D unresolved. The V end was cut by 0 bases, the J end by 5 bases, with 4 bases between. CDR3 length: 11 amino acids. Germline CDR1 reads SQVTM; CDR2 reads ANQGSEA. The CDR3 sequence is CSVEEPYGYTF. DNA of the CDR3: TGCAGCGTTGAAGAGCCTTATGGCTACACCTTC. Full variable domain (outside the CDR3, taken from reference TRBV29-1 and TRBJ1-2): SAVISQKPSRDICQRGTSLTIQCQVDSQVTMMFWYRQQPGQSLTLIATANQGSEATYESGFVIDKFPISRPNLTFSTLTVSNMSPEDSSIYLCSVEEPYGYTFGSGTRLTVV.

This sequence joins TRBV27 and TRBJ1-5; D ambiguous. CDR1 and CDR2 from the germline V gene are MNHEY and SMNVEV (reference sequence). CDR3 length: 15 amino acids. Deletions cut 2 bases from V and 0 bases from J, with 8 bases between. The CDR3 sequence: CASSLRPYSNQPQHF. Here the CDR3 DNA reads TGTGCCAGCAGTTTAAGGCCTTATAGCAATCAGCCCCAGCATTTT.

This clone was seen only a few times. V gene TRBV2 combines with J gene TRBJ2-2, with TRBD2 as a possible D gene (5 bases). This CDR3 is built from 15 residues. Germline V gene sequence: CDR1 SNHLY, CDR2 FYNNEI. Trimming took off 6 bases at V and 1 base at J, with 12 bases between the two ends. The CDR3 is CASRREHLNTGELFF. The CDR3 region has the DNA TGTGCCAGCAGGAGGGAGCACCTGAACACCGGGGAGCTGTTTTTT. Drawing the rest from reference TRBV2 and TRBJ2-2, the complete variable domain is EPEVTQTPSHQVTQMGQEVILRCVPISNHLYFYWYRQILGQKVEFLVSFYNNEISEKSEIFDDQFSVERPDGSNFTLKIRSTKLEDSAMYFCASRREHLNTGELFFGEGSRLTVL.

This sequence joins TRBV5-6 and TRBJ2-3; 12 nucleotides agree with TRBD2. Germline loops: CDR1 SGHDT, CDR2 YYEEEE. V was pared by 3 bases and J by 4 bases, with 6 bases of the junction left unmatched. This CDR3 is built from 16 residues. Written as DNA, the CDR3 is TGTGCCAGCAGCTGGGCTCTAGCGGGAGGGGCAGATACGCAGTATTTT. Translated: CASSWALAGGADTQYF.

The J gene is TRBJ2-1, the V gene TRBV5-1; 9 positions match TRBD1. The CDR3 has 17 residues. The V gene's germline CDR1 is SGHRS and CDR2 YFSETQ. Trimming took 5 bases from V and 2 from J; bases not matched to a gene: 11. The DNA of the CDR3 is TGCGCCAGCAGTCAGTCACAGGGGGCGAAGACCTACAATGAGCAGTTCTTC. It translates to CASSQSQGAKTYNEQFF.

This clone came up a few times. The V gene is TRBV5-1, the J gene TRBJ1-5; D is perhaps TRBD1 (6 bases). From germline, CDR1 is SGHRS and CDR2 YFSETQ. The V and J ends lost 0 bases and 7 bases respectively, with 11 bases between them. The CDR3 is made up of 14 amino acids. The CDR3 sequence: CASSLGGAGQPQHF. As DNA, the CDR3 is TGCGCCAGCAGCTTGGGGGGGGCAGGACAGCCCCAGCATTTT.

The chain carries TRBV2 and TRBJ1-2, with D unresolved. The CDR3 runs to 17 residues. The V gene lost 4 bases and the J gene lost 1 base, with 19 bases spanning the gap. CDR1 and CDR2 from the germline V gene are SNHLY and FYNNEI. The DNA of the CDR3 is TGTGCCAGCAGTGCTTACTCGGTCCCCGGGTTTAACTATGGCTACACCTTC. It codes for CASSAYSVPGFNYGYTF.

The chain has TRBV9 and TRBJ1-1; D is perhaps TRBD1 (5 bases). V lost 4 bases and J 2 bases, leaving 21 bases between the germline ends. Germline CDR1 reads SGDLS; CDR2 reads YYNGEE. The CDR3 runs to 17 residues. In DNA, the CDR3 is TGTGCCAGCAGCACGACGGGAGGGTCAGGGAAAAACACTGAAGCTTTCTTT. It codes for CASSTTGGSGKNTEAFF.

The genes are TRBV7-2 and TRBJ2-1; possibly TRBD2 for D (5 bases). The CDR3 runs to 13 residues. The V end lost 3 bases, the J end lost 3 bases, and 6 bases lay between the germline ends. CDR1 and CDR2 (germline): SGHTA, FQGNSA. The CDR3 nucleotides are TGTGCCAGCAGCTTCCGGGACTACAATGAGCAGTTCTTC. Translation: CASSFRDYNEQFF. The whole variable domain, filled in from reference TRBV7-2 and TRBJ2-1, reads GAGVSQSPSNKVTEKGKDVELRCDPISGHTALYWYRQSLGQGLEFLIYFQGNSAPDKSGLPSDRFSAERTGGSVSTLTIQRTQQEDSAVYLCASSFRDYNEQFFGPGTRLTVL.